A selection of T cell receptor beta chains follows, all from one sample in a study of shared clonotypes between healthy human individuals. Data came from immunoSEQ multiplex PCR; TCRdb stores just in-frame clones and leaves some out. The table shows around 500,000 clones, with 76% occurring only once. Sequencing was performed on PBMCs. The source of these receptors is a woman between 35 and 50 years old in good health. Some clones in this sample may be carry-over from other donors' samples. The CDR3 runs from the conserved cysteine through the conserved F or W. Fields, in order: J gene, D gene, V gene, clone size, CDR3 protein, CDR3 DNA. A D gene is named only where the DNA matches it firmly. Expanded clones are given a class, and other clones once, few, many or no size at all.

j_call: TRBJ1-3
d_call: -
v_call: TRBV21-1
clone_size: -
cdr3_aa: CASSRGTGENTIYF
cdr3_nt: TGTGCCAGCAGCAGGGGGACAGGGGAAAACACCATATATTTT

j_call: TRBJ1-2
d_call: TRBD1
v_call: TRBV14
clone_size: -
cdr3_aa: CASSQEGTMTGGYTF
cdr3_nt: TGTGCCAGCAGCCAAGAAGGGACAATGACAGGGGGCTACACCTTC

j_call: TRBJ2-2
d_call: TRBD2
v_call: TRBV4-3
clone_size: -
cdr3_aa: CASSQELAVTGELFF
cdr3_nt: TGCGCCAGCAGCCAAGAACTAGCGGTCACCGGGGAGCTGTTTTTT

j_call: TRBJ2-1
d_call: TRBD1
v_call: TRBV9
clone_size: few
cdr3_aa: CASSVWTGGGYEQFF
cdr3_nt: TGTGCCAGCAGCGTCTGGACAGGGGGCGGCTATGAGCAGTTCTTC

j_call: TRBJ2-5
d_call: -
v_call: TRBV7-9
clone_size: -
cdr3_aa: CASSPGDRSYQETQYF
cdr3_nt: TGTGCCAGCAGCCCGGGGGACAGATCTTACCAAGAGACCCAGTACTTC

j_call: TRBJ2-3
d_call: TRBD2
v_call: TRBV7-3
clone_size: -
cdr3_aa: CASSSGIAGGADTQYF
cdr3_nt: TGTGCCAGCAGCTCGGGGATAGCGGGAGGGGCAGATACGCAGTATTTT

j_call: TRBJ2-1
d_call: -
v_call: TRBV19
clone_size: -
cdr3_aa: CASSMTWGSYNEQFF
cdr3_nt: TGTGCCAGTAGTATGACCTGGGGCTCCTACAATGAGCAGTTCTTC

j_call: TRBJ2-5
d_call: TRBD2
v_call: TRBV27
clone_size: -
cdr3_aa: CASSFWSAGATETQYF
cdr3_nt: TGTGCCAGCAGTTTCTGGTCGGCGGGAGCCACAGAGACCCAGTACTTC

j_call: TRBJ2-1
d_call: TRBD1
v_call: TRBV5-1
clone_size: -
cdr3_aa: CASSFGQGALYEQFF
cdr3_nt: TGCGCCAGCAGCTTTGGACAGGGGGCTTTGTATGAGCAGTTCTTC

j_call: TRBJ1-5
d_call: TRBD1
v_call: TRBV28
clone_size: many
cdr3_aa: CASSRDRGRQPQHF
cdr3_nt: TGTGCCAGCAGTCGGGACAGGGGTAGGCAGCCCCAGCATTTT

j_call: TRBJ2-5
d_call: TRBD1
v_call: TRBV5-8
clone_size: -
cdr3_aa: CASRVPRQGAETQYF
cdr3_nt: TGTGCCAGCAGGGTACCCAGACAGGGTGCAGAGACCCAGTACTTC

j_call: TRBJ2-7
d_call: TRBD1
v_call: TRBV5-6
clone_size: -
cdr3_aa: CASSPPTGTYEQYF
cdr3_nt: TGTGCCAGCAGCCCCCCGACAGGGACCTACGAGCAGTACTTC

j_call: TRBJ1-2
d_call: -
v_call: TRBV30
clone_size: -
cdr3_aa: CAWSPSSNYGYTF
cdr3_nt: TGTGCCTGGAGTCCTTCTAGTAACTATGGCTACACCTTC

j_call: TRBJ1-4
d_call: -
v_call: TRBV6-6
clone_size: -
cdr3_aa: CASSYRQNYEKLFF
cdr3_nt: TGTGCCAGCAGTTACCGGCAGAATTATGAAAAACTGTTTTTT

j_call: TRBJ1-5
d_call: TRBD1
v_call: TRBV27
clone_size: -
cdr3_aa: CASSTGTGGQPQHF
cdr3_nt: TGTGCCAGCAGTACCGGGACAGGGGGTCAGCCCCAGCATTTT

j_call: TRBJ2-2
d_call: TRBD2
v_call: TRBV6-1
clone_size: -
cdr3_aa: CASSEHGTSGGGAGELFF
cdr3_nt: TGTGCCAGCAGTGAACATGGGACTAGCGGAGGGGGGGCCGGGGAGCTGTTTTTT

j_call: TRBJ2-3
d_call: -
v_call: TRBV5-1
clone_size: -
cdr3_aa: CASSLIPTDTQYF
cdr3_nt: TGCGCCAGCAGCTTGATCCCCACAGATACGCAGTATTTT

j_call: TRBJ1-5
d_call: -
v_call: TRBV11-2
clone_size: -
cdr3_aa: CASSISWNQPQHF
cdr3_nt: TGTGCCAGCAGCATTAGCTGGAATCAGCCCCAGCATTTT

j_call: TRBJ2-1
d_call: TRBD2
v_call: TRBV2
clone_size: -
cdr3_aa: CASRLDSGSGNEQFF
cdr3_nt: TGTGCCAGCAGGTTGGATAGCGGGAGCGGCAATGAGCAGTTCTTC

j_call: TRBJ2-7
d_call: -
v_call: TRBV18
clone_size: -
cdr3_aa: CASSPQGAALEGEQYF
cdr3_nt: TGTGCCAGCTCACCACAGGGTGCAGCACTAGAGGGGGAGCAGTACTTC

j_call: TRBJ2-2
d_call: -
v_call: TRBV30
clone_size: -
cdr3_aa: CAWSVRGGAFRNGELFF
cdr3_nt: TGTGCCTGGAGTGTACGCGGGGGCGCGTTCCGGAACGGGGAGCTGTTTTTT

j_call: TRBJ2-1
d_call: -
v_call: TRBV30
clone_size: -
cdr3_aa: CAWSVRLAATNEQFF
cdr3_nt: TGTGCCTGGAGTGTACGGTTAGCGGCTACAAATGAGCAGTTCTTC

j_call: TRBJ2-1
d_call: -
v_call: TRBV7-3
clone_size: -
cdr3_aa: CATAYEASSYNEQFF
cdr3_nt: TGTGCCACAGCGTATGAGGCCAGCTCCTACAATGAGCAGTTCTTC

j_call: TRBJ2-1
d_call: -
v_call: TRBV2
clone_size: -
cdr3_aa: CASRKTGTSVNEQFF
cdr3_nt: TGTGCCAGCAGAAAAACCGGGACTTCCGTTAATGAGCAGTTCTTC

j_call: TRBJ2-7
d_call: -
v_call: TRBV11-2
clone_size: -
cdr3_aa: CASSLGQAEQYF
cdr3_nt: TGTGCCAGCAGCTTAGGACAGGCCGAGCAGTACTTC

j_call: TRBJ2-1
d_call: TRBD2
v_call: TRBV11-3
clone_size: -
cdr3_aa: CASSPGTSGMNEQFF
cdr3_nt: TGTGCCAGCAGCCCCGGGACTAGCGGGATGAATGAGCAGTTCTTC

j_call: TRBJ2-5
d_call: -
v_call: TRBV14
clone_size: -
cdr3_aa: CASSHGSSETQYF
cdr3_nt: TGTGCCAGCAGCCATGGGAGCTCGGAGACCCAGTACTTC

j_call: TRBJ1-2
d_call: -
v_call: TRBV6-1
clone_size: few
cdr3_aa: CASITVPDNYGYTF
cdr3_nt: TGTGCCAGCATTACGGTTCCGGATAACTATGGCTACACCTTC

j_call: TRBJ2-7
d_call: -
v_call: TRBV28
clone_size: -
cdr3_aa: CASSLPDYEQYF
cdr3_nt: TGTGCCAGCAGTTTGCCTGACTACGAGCAGTACTTC

j_call: TRBJ2-7
d_call: -
v_call: TRBV6-6
clone_size: -
cdr3_aa: CASRHRQASYEQYF
cdr3_nt: TGTGCCAGCAGGCACCGACAGGCCTCCTACGAGCAGTACTTC

j_call: TRBJ1-2
d_call: -
v_call: TRBV5-1
clone_size: -
cdr3_aa: CASRSASFYGYTF
cdr3_nt: TGCGCCAGCAGATCCGCCAGTTTCTATGGCTACACCTTC

j_call: TRBJ2-7
d_call: TRBD2
v_call: TRBV5-1
clone_size: once
cdr3_aa: CASSLGPPSSGRAYEQYF
cdr3_nt: TGCGCCAGCAGCTTGGGGCCTCCTTCTAGCGGGAGGGCCTACGAGCAGTACTTC

j_call: TRBJ2-5
d_call: -
v_call: TRBV5-1
clone_size: -
cdr3_aa: CASSSGPEETQYF
cdr3_nt: TGCGCCAGCAGCTCGGGACCTGAGGAGACCCAGTACTTC

j_call: TRBJ1-5
d_call: -
v_call: TRBV6-1
clone_size: few
cdr3_aa: CASSPRGDQPQHF
cdr3_nt: TGTGCCAGCAGTCCAAGGGGGGATCAGCCCCAGCATTTT

j_call: TRBJ2-1
d_call: -
v_call: TRBV7-6
clone_size: -
cdr3_aa: CASSARGPGGEQFF
cdr3_nt: TGTGCCAGCAGCGCGCGGGGGCCTGGGGGTGAGCAGTTCTTC

j_call: TRBJ2-2
d_call: TRBD1
v_call: TRBV19
clone_size: -
cdr3_aa: CASSKDREVGELFF
cdr3_nt: TGTGCCAGTAGTAAGGACAGGGAGGTCGGGGAGCTGTTTTTT

j_call: TRBJ2-7
d_call: TRBD1
v_call: TRBV30
clone_size: -
cdr3_aa: CAWSPLRAEPTGEYF
cdr3_nt: TGTGCCTGGAGTCCCCTGCGAGCGGAACCCACAGGGGAGTACTTC

j_call: TRBJ2-5
d_call: -
v_call: TRBV11-2
clone_size: -
cdr3_aa: CASSQDRARETQYF
cdr3_nt: TGTGCCAGCAGCCAAGACCGGGCGCGGGAGACCCAGTACTTC

j_call: TRBJ1-1
d_call: -
v_call: TRBV5-8
clone_size: -
cdr3_aa: CASRIGRTWVAFF
cdr3_nt: TGTGCCAGCAGAATAGGACGGACTTGGGTAGCTTTCTTT

j_call: TRBJ1-4
d_call: -
v_call: TRBV19
clone_size: once
cdr3_aa: CASSWGGPATNEKLFF
cdr3_nt: TGTGCCAGTAGTTGGGGGGGCCCTGCAACTAATGAAAAACTGTTTTTT

j_call: TRBJ2-5
d_call: -
v_call: TRBV30
clone_size: once
cdr3_aa: CAWGQGVWAETQYF
cdr3_nt: TGTGCCTGGGGGCAGGGAGTTTGGGCAGAGACCCAGTACTTC

j_call: TRBJ1-2
d_call: TRBD1
v_call: TRBV5-8
clone_size: -
cdr3_aa: CASSTGQSNYGYTF
cdr3_nt: TGTGCCAGCAGCACGGGACAGTCAAACTATGGCTACACCTTC

j_call: TRBJ1-2
d_call: TRBD1
v_call: TRBV27
clone_size: -
cdr3_aa: CASRKTGAGSYGYTF
cdr3_nt: TGTGCCAGCAGGAAGACAGGGGCGGGTTCCTATGGCTACACCTTC

j_call: TRBJ1-1
d_call: -
v_call: TRBV19
clone_size: -
cdr3_aa: CASSRRAGRGPNTEAFF
cdr3_nt: TGTGCCAGTAGTCGCCGGGCGGGGAGAGGACCGAACACTGAAGCTTTCTTT

j_call: TRBJ2-7
d_call: -
v_call: TRBV7-8
clone_size: -
cdr3_aa: CASSPVSGSPNEQYF
cdr3_nt: TGTGCCAGCAGCCCAGTTAGTGGTAGCCCGAACGAGCAGTACTTC